This T cell receptor beta chain stems from a study of T cell responses to AZD1222 COVID-19 vaccine. Assay used: immunoSEQ multiplex PCR; TCRdb lists only in-frame clones, some missing. Of 100,000 to 150,000 clones detected, approximately 85% appear once; the ten largest clones hold approximately 4.4%. Material: peripheral blood, obtained 28 days after the second AZD1222 dose. The receptor comes from an adult who received the AZD1222 COVID-19 vaccine.

For the CDR3, the DNA is TGTGCCAGCAGCGTAGAGGAGTCGCGGACTAGCGGGGACTACGAGCAGTACTTC. It translates to CASSVEESRTSGDYEQYF. The genes are TRBV7-3 and TRBJ2-7; 12 nucleotides agree with TRBD2. The junction had 14 bases not matched to a gene; V was cut back by 5 bases and J by 3 bases. The CDR3 covers 18 residues. CDR1 and CDR2 (germline): SGHTA, FQGTGA. The full variable domain, rest sourced from reference TRBV7-3 and TRBJ2-7, is GAGVSQTPSNKVTEKGKYVELRCDPISGHTALYWYRQSLGQGPEFLIYFQGTGAADDSGLPNDRFFAVRPEGSVSTLKIQRTERGDSAVYLCASSVEESRTSGDYEQYFGPGTRLTVT.